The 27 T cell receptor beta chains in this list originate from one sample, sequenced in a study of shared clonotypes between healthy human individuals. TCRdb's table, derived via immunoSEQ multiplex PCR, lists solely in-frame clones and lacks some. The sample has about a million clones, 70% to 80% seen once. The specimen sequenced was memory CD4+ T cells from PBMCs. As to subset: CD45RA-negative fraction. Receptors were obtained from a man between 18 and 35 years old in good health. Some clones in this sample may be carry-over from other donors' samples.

This CDR3 reads CASSSRQGAQGNTIYF. CDR3 nucleotide sequence: TGTGCCAGCAGCTCTAGACAGGGGGCGCAGGGAAACACCATATATTTT. This chain connects TRBV11-2 to TRBJ1-3; 10 bases are shared with TRBD1. The V gene's germline CDR1 is SGHAT and CDR2 FQNNGV. With 4 bases clipped from V and 4 bases from J, the junction kept 7 bases outside the gene matches. This CDR3 region has 16 residues.

The DNA for the CDR3 is TGTGCCAGCAGTTTCCTCGCCCTACGGTCTAGCACAGATACGCAGTATTTT. Protein sequence: CASSFLALRSSTDTQYF. The V call is TRBV27, the J call TRBJ2-3; D is ambiguous. Germline V gene lookup returns CDR1 MNHEY and CDR2 SMNVEV (reference sequence). There are 17 residues in the CDR3. V dropped 3 bases and J dropped 0 bases, with 16 bases sitting between them.

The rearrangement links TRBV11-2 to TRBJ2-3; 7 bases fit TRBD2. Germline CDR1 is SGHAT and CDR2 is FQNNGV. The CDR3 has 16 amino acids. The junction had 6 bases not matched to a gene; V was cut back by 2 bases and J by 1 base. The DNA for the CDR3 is TGTGCCAGCAGCTTAAACGGGAGGTTGGGCACAGATACGCAGTATTTT. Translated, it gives CASSLNGRLGTDTQYF.

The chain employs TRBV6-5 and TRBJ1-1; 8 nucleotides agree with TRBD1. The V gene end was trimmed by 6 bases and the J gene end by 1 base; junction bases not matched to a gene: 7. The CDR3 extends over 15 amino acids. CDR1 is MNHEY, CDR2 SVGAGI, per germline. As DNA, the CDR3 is TGTGCCAGCAGCCGACAGGGGCTTACGAACACTGAAGCTTTCTTT. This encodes CASSRQGLTNTEAFF.

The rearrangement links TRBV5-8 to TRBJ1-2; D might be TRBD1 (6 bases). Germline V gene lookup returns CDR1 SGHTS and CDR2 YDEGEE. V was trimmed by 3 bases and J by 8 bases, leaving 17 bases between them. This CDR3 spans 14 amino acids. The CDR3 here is CASSSNRAGGGYTF. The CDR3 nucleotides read TGTGCCAGCAGCTCAAACAGGGCCGGAGGAGGCTACACCTTC.

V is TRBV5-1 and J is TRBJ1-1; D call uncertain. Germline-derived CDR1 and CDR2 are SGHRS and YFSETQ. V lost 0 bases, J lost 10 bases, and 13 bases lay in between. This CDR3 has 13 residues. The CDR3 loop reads CASSLAGEGSAFF. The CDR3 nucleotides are TGCGCCAGCAGCTTGGCCGGCGAGGGATCAGCTTTCTTT.

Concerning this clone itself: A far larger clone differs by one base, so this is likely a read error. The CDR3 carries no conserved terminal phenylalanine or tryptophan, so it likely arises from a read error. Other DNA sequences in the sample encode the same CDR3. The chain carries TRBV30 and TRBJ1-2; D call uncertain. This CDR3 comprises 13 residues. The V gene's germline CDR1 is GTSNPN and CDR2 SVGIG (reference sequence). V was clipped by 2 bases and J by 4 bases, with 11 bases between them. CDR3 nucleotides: TGTGCCTGGAGTCCTGGCTTAAGCTATGGCTACACCCTC. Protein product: CAWSPGLSYGYTL.

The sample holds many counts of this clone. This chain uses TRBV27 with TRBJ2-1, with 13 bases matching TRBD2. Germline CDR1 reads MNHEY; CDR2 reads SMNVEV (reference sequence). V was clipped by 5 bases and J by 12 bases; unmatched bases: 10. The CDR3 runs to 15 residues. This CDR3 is CASSAKLAGGMRQFF. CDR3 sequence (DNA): TGTGCCAGCAGTGCTAAACTAGCGGGAGGGATGCGGCAGTTCTTC.

As DNA, the CDR3 is TGTGCCAGCACCAAAGGTGGACAGGGGGTCACCTACGAGCAGTACTTC. This gives the protein CASTKGGQGVTYEQYF. The chain combines TRBV2 with TRBJ2-7; TRBD1 aligns across 10 bases. The junction had 11 bases not matched to a gene; V was cut back by 7 bases and J by 2 bases. In germline, CDR1 is SNHLY, CDR2 FYNNEI. The CDR3 is 16 amino acids.

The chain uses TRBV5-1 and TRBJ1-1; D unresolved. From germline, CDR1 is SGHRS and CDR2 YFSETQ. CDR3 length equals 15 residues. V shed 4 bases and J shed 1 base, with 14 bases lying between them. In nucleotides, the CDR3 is TGCGCCAGCAGCCCCTTACAAGACCCGAACACTGAAGCTTTCTTT. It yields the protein CASSPLQDPNTEAFF. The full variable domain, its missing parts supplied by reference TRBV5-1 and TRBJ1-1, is KAGVTQTPRYLIKTRGQQVTLSCSPISGHRSVSWYQQTPGQGLQFLFEYFSETQRNKGNFPGRFSGRQFSNSRSEMNVSTLELGDSALYLCASSPLQDPNTEAFFGQGTRLTVV.

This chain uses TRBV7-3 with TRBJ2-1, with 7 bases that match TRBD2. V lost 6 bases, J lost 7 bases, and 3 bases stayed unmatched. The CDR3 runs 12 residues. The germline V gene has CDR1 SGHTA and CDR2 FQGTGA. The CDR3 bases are TGTGCCAGCAGGGGGAGGGCGAATGAGCAGTTCTTC. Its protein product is CASRGRANEQFF.

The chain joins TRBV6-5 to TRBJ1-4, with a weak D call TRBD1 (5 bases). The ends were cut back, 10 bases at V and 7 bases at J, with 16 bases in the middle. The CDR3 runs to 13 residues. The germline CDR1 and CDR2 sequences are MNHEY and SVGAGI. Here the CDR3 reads CATSRVRGEKLFF. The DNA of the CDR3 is TGTGCCACCAGCAGGGTGAGGGGTGAAAAACTGTTTTTT.

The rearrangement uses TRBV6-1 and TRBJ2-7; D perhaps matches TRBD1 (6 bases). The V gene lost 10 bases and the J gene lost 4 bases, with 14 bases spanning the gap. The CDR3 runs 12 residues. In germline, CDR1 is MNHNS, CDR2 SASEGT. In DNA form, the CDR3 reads TGTGCCACCAGGGACATCCATTACGAGCAGTACTTC. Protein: CATRDIHYEQYF.

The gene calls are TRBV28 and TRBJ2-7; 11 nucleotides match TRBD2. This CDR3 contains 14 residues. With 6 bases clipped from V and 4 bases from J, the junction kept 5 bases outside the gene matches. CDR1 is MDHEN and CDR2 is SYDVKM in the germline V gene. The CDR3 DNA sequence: TGTGCCAGCAGGGGGGGGACTAGCGGATACGAGCAGTACTTC. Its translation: CASRGGTSGYEQYF.

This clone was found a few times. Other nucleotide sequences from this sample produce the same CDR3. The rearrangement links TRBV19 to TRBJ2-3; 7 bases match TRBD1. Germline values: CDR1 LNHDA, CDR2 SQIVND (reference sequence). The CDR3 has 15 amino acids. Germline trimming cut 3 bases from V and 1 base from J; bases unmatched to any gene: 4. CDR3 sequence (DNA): TGTGCCAGTAGTATTACAGGGGTGGGCACAGATACGCAGTATTTT. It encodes CASSITGVGTDTQYF.

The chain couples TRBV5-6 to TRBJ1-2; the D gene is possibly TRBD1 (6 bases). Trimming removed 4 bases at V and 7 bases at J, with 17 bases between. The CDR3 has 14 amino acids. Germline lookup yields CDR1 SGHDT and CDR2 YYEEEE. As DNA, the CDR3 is TGTGCCAGCAGCCCAGATGCGGGGGCTGGTGGCTACACCTTC. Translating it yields CASSPDAGAGGYTF.

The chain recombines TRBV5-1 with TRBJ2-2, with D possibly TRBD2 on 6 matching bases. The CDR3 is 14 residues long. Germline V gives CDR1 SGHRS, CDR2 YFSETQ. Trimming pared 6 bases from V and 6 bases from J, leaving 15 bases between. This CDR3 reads CASTTGTGAGELFF. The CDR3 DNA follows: TGCGCCAGCACAACCGGGACGGGGGCCGGGGAGCTGTTTTTT.

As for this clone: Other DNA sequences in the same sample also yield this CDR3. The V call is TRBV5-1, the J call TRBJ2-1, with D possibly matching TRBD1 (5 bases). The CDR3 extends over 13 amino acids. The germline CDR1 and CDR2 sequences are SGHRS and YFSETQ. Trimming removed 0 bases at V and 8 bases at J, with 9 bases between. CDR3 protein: CASSLGQGYEQFF. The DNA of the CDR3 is TGCGCCAGCAGCTTGGGGCAGGGCTATGAGCAGTTCTTC.

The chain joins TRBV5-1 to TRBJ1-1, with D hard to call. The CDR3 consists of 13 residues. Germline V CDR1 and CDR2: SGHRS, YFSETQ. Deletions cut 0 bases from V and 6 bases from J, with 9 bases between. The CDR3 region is CASSLATRSEAFF. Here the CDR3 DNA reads TGCGCCAGCAGCTTGGCAACGCGTTCTGAAGCTTTCTTT.

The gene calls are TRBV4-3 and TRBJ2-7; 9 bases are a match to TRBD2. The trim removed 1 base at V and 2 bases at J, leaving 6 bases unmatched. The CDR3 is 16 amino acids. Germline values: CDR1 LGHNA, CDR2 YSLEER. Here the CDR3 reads CASSQATSGPTYEQYF. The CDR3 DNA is TGCGCCAGCAGCCAAGCGACTAGCGGACCAACCTACGAGCAGTACTTC.

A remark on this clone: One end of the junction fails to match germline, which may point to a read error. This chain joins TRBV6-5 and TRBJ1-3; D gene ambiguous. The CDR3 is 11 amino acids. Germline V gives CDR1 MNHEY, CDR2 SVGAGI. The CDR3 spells CASSAFQVGHF. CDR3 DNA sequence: TGTGCCAGCAGTGCTTTTCAGGTCGGGCATTTT.

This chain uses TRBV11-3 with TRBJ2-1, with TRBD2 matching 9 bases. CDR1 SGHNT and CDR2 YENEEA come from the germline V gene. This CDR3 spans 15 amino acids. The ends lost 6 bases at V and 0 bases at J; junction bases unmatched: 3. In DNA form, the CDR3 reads TGTGCCAGCAGTCTAGCGGGGAGCTCCTACAATGAGCAGTTCTTC. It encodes CASSLAGSSYNEQFF.

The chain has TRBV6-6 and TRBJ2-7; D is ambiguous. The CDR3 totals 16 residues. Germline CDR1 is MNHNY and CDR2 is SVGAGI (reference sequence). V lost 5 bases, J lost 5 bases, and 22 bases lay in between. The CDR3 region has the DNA TGTGCCAGCAGTACGACGGCCAGGAAGTCTAGGGACGAGCAGTACTTC. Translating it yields CASSTTARKSRDEQYF.

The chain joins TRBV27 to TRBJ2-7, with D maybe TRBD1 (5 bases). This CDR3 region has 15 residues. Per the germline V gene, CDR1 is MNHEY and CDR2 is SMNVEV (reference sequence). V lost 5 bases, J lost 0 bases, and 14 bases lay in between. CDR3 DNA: TGTGCCAGCAGTCAGACAGAATCATCCTCCTACGAGCAGTACTTC. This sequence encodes CASSQTESSSYEQYF.

CDR3 nucleotides: TGTGCCAGCAGCTCGGCTCCAGGGACTCAAGAGACCCAGTACTTC. Protein sequence: CASSSAPGTQETQYF. The V and J genes are TRBV21-1 and TRBJ2-5; the D segment call TRBD2 is taken from the table without a DNA check. TRBV21-1 is a pseudogene locus. The CDR3 has 15 amino acids.

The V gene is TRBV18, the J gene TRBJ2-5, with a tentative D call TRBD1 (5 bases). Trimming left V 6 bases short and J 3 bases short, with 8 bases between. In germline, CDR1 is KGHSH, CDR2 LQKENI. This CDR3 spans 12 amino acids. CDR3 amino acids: CASSLQEETQYF. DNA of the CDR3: TGTGCCAGCTCGCTACAGGAAGAGACCCAGTACTTC.

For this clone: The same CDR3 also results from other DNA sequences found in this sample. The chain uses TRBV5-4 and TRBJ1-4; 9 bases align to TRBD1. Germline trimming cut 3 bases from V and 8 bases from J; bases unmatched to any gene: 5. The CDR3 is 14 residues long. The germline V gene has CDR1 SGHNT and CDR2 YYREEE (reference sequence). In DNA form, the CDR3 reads TGTGCCAGCAGCTCGGGACAGGGCAACGAAAAACTGTTTTTT. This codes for CASSSGQGNEKLFF.